This T cell receptor beta chain was documented in a study of blood T cell repertoires in COVID-19. Original processing methods: Estimation of nucleated cell counts relied on the amplification of reference gene primers. Sequencing was performed with immunoSEQ multiplex PCR; in TCRdb, only in-frame clones are kept and a portion is missing. V and J calls and clone size are copied from that table; D and trimming were computed from the DNA. Of around 190,000 clones in the sample, 70% to 85% are singletons; the top ten hold more than 5.5%. The CDR3 runs to 16 residues. After removal of 3 bases from V and 5 bases from J, the junction contained 10 bases not matched to a gene. The germline gives CDR1 KGHSH, CDR2 LQKENI.

Source material: peripheral blood. The clonotype comes from a human donor in a cohort sampled during active COVID-19. The chain joins TRBV18 to TRBJ1-2; 9 bases align to TRBD1. The DNA of the CDR3 is TGTGCCAGCTCACCCCGGGACAGGGAAGGTCTGTATGGCTACACCTTC. Translating gives CASSPRDREGLYGYTF.